This TCR beta chain appears in the sequencing data of a study of cytomegalovirus exposure and HLA in healthy donors. This clone appeared a few times. What it binds is not known. This CDR3 region has 16 residues. Trimming removed 4 bases at V and 0 bases at J, with 10 bases between. The V gene's germline CDR1 is MNHNY and CDR2 SVGAGI (reference sequence). The protocol was immunoSEQ multiplex PCR, while the TCRdb copy is restricted to in-frame clones and leaves out a portion. The table records hundreds of thousands of clones, 86% of them present only once. Study-level findings and limits: Both high specificity and high sensitivity reportedly marked the classifier's diagnosis of cytomegalovirus status. While the bulk of TCR sequences proved rare, some public TCRs turned up in many donors.

The sequenced material came from PBMCs. The receptor comes from a woman between 18 and 29 years old in good health and CMV-seronegative. The J gene is TRBJ1-6, the V gene TRBV6-6; the D is unclear. The CDR3 reads CASSWAESSYNSPLHF. The DNA of the CDR3 is TGTGCCAGCAGTTGGGCCGAGAGCTCCTATAATTCACCCCTCCACTTT.